The TCR beta chain under discussion was sequenced for a study of shared clonotypes between healthy human individuals. Whole-study results and caveats: Memory subsets had estimated richness that was generally smaller than that of naive subsets.

Losses at the gene ends were 4 bases for V and 5 bases for J; bases not matched to a gene: 12. The germline V gene has CDR1 SGDLS and CDR2 YYNGEE. CDR3 size: 15 residues. It was about 210 ng DNA, about 30,000 T cell genomes, that sorted-subset replicate PCRs used. In the original workflow: Filtering differed for immunoSEQ, which gave only junction sequences without quality scores. TCRdb keeps only in-frame clones here, not all; method: immunoSEQ multiplex PCR. Clone size and V and J calls were adopted from that table, with D and trimming inferred from the DNA. This sample has roughly 2.5 million clones, with 85% to 95% found just once. Notes on this clone: Its cognate antigen is unknown.

Investigators divided CD4+ cells into CD45RA+ naive and CD45RA-negative memory subsets. The genes are TRBV9 and TRBJ2-7, with TRBD2 identical over 7 bases. The source material was naive CD4+ T cells sorted from blood. Described subset: CD45RA+ positively selected. The clonotype originates from a man aged 18 to 35 in good health. The CDR3 DNA sequence: TGTGCCAGCAGCACCCAAGCGGGGCCTGGTAACGAGCAGTACTTC. Its translation is CASSTQAGPGNEQYF. The full variable domain, with the rest looked up from reference TRBV9 and TRBJ2-7, is DSGVTQTPKHLITATGQRVTLRCSPRSGDLSVYWYQQSLDQGLQFLIQYYNGEERAKGNILERFSAQQFPDLHSELNLSSLELGDSALYFCASSTQAGPGNEQYFGPGTRLTVT.